This is a list of T cell receptor beta chains from one sample in a study of T cell responses to AZD1222 COVID-19 vaccine. This table comes from immunoSEQ multiplex PCR, and its TCRdb copy is limited to in-frame clones, with some not included. The sample has approximately 140,000 clones, 80% to 95% seen once; the top ten hold about 3.3%. The sample consisted of peripheral blood, taken 28 days after the second AZD1222 dose. The receptors derive from an adult who received the AZD1222 COVID-19 vaccine. Each CDR3 is given with its conserved first and last residue. D genes are given only for firm matches. For some rows the clone size is stated as once, few or many, or as a class when expanded; others skip it.

>few|TRBJ2-2|TRBV24-1|-
CATSPAVGEVTGELFF
TGTGCCACCAGTCCCGCGGTGGGAGAGGTCACCGGGGAGCTGTTTTTT
>-|TRBJ1-2|TRBV5-1|TRBD1
CASSLGGTGDHGYTF
TGCGCCAGCAGCTTGGGCGGGACAGGGGATCATGGCTACACCTTC
>once|TRBJ2-3|TRBV5-1|TRBD2
CASSLWNSGSTDTQYF
TGCGCCAGCAGCTTGTGGAATAGCGGGAGTACAGATACGCAGTATTTT
>-|TRBJ2-1|TRBV2|-
CASPVRGEQFF
TGTGCCAGCCCCGTACGGGGTGAGCAGTTCTTC
>-|TRBJ2-3|TRBV9|-
CASSVEEGTDTQYF
TGTGCCAGCAGCGTAGAAGAAGGAACAGATACGCAGTATTTT
>-|TRBJ2-7|TRBV7-9|-
CASSSSETRVLGSYEQYF
TGTGCCAGCAGCTCTAGCGAGACCCGGGTTTTAGGATCCTACGAGCAGTACTTC
>-|TRBJ1-6|TRBV5-4|TRBD1
CASSLGGTGVNSPLHF
TGTGCCAGCAGCTTGGGGGGGACAGGGGTTAATTCACCCCTCCACTTT
>-|TRBJ2-5|TRBV18|-
CASSPPNGPALYF
TGTGCCAGCTCACCACCGAATGGGCCCGCCTTGTACTTC
>few|TRBJ1-1|TRBV15|TRBD1
CATSRPGQGRRGAFF
TGTGCCACCAGCAGGCCCGGACAGGGGCGCAGGGGAGCTTTCTTT
>-|TRBJ2-5|TRBV5-6|-
CASSYQETQYF
TGTGCCAGCAGCTACCAAGAGACCCAGTACTTC
>-|TRBJ1-2|TRBV29-1|-
CSVVGLAGGYTF
TGCAGCGTCGTAGGACTCGCGGGAGGCTACACCTTC
>-|TRBJ2-4|TRBV11-2|TRBD1
CASSGVRGQKNIQYF
TGTGCCAGCAGCGGGGTCAGGGGGCAGAAAAACATTCAGTACTTC
>-|TRBJ1-2|TRBV12-3/TRBV12-4|-
CASSRSGSGYTF
TGTGCCAGCAGTCGGAGTGGGTCTGGCTACACCTTC
>-|TRBJ1-1|TRBV12-3/TRBV12-4|-
CASKEYTEAFF
TGTGCCAGCAAGGAATATACTGAAGCTTTCTTT
>few|TRBJ1-2|TRBV11-2|-
CASSLDLPGTRYGYTF
TGTGCCAGCAGCTTAGATCTCCCAGGGACCAGATATGGCTACACCTTC
>-|TRBJ1-4|TRBV5-8|-
CASSPRGSTNEKLFF
TGTGCCAGCAGCCCTCGCGGTTCCACTAATGAAAAACTGTTTTTT
>once|TRBJ1-4|TRBV19|-
CASSIGANNEKLFF
TGTGCCAGTAGTATTGGAGCGAATAATGAAAAACTGTTTTTT